This T cell receptor beta chain was sequenced during a study of CD8+ T cells in alopecia areata. Study results and caveats: Significant decreases in scalp clonality and expanded CD8+ clones followed tofacitinib treatment.

The germline V and J ends were trimmed by 0 bases and 2 bases, with 14 bases remaining between them. Germline V lookup: CDR1 SGHVS, CDR2 FQNEAQ. CDR3 length: 17 amino acids. This clone came up once. Its specificity is unknown. Sequencing templates came from extracted RNA that was reverse transcribed into cDNA. Clones were read by immunoSEQ multiplex PCR, and TCRdb kept only the in-frame ones, dropping some. The table has about 4,300 clones, approximately 69% seen once. Documented treatment: oral pan-JAK inhibitor, 5-10 mg twice daily. Sampling of alopecia areata patients yielded lesional scalp punch biopsies as well as peripheral blood.

The chain is built from TRBV7-8 and TRBJ2-4; D possibly matches TRBD1 or TRBD2 (5 bases each). The source of this sequence is a human donor with alopecia areata. Here the sequenced sample was skin, taken at week 24, from a patient treated with tofacitinib. The CDR3 region is CASSLAMRGASKNIQYF. The CDR3 DNA sequence: TGTGCCAGCAGCTTAGCTATGAGGGGCGCGTCCAAAAACATTCAGTACTTC.